This T cell receptor (beta chain) was sequenced in a study of blood T cell repertoires in COVID-19. Whole-study context: The United States, Italy and Spain provided the acute and convalescent COVID-19 samples.

This clone was detected only a few times. Other nucleotide sequences from this sample produce the same CDR3. Clones were read by immunoSEQ multiplex PCR, and TCRdb kept only the in-frame ones, dropping some. The sample yields about 200,000 clones, around 89% seen once. The germline V gene has CDR1 LGHDT and CDR2 YNNKEL (reference sequence). The CDR3 runs 12 residues. Trimming left V 1 base short and J 2 bases short, with 2 bases between. The sample consisted of peripheral blood. The clonotype originates from a man aged 40-49 years with active or convalescent COVID-19. The rearrangement joins TRBV3-1 (or the pseudogene TRBV3-2) to TRBJ1-1; D call uncertain. Here the CDR3 DNA reads TGTGCCAGCAGCCAAGCTAACACTGAAGCTTTCTTT. Translating gives CASSQANTEAFF.